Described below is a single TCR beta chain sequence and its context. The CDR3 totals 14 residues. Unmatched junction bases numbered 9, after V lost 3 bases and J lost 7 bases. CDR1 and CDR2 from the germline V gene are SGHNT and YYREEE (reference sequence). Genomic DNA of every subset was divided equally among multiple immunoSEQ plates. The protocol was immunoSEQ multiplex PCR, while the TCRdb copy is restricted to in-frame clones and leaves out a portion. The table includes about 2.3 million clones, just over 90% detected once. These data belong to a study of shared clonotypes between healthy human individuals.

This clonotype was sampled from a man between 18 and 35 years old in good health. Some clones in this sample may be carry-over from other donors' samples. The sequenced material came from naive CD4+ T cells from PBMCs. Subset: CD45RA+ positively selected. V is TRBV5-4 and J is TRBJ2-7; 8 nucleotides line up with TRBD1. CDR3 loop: CASSSPDRDGEQYF. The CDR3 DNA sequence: TGTGCCAGCAGCTCCCCGGACAGGGATGGAGAGCAGTACTTC.